This T cell receptor (beta chain) came from a study of control samples from healthy donors and cancer patients. This CDR3 is built from 11 residues. V was trimmed by 3 bases and J by 14 bases, leaving 11 bases between them. Germline loops: CDR1 SGHDN, CDR2 FVKESK. Data came from immunoSEQ multiplex PCR; TCRdb stores just in-frame clones and leaves some out. Of about 120,000 clones detected, roughly nine tenths appear once; the ten largest clones hold about 1.1%. V usage is TRBV14 and J usage is TRBJ2-1, with D hard to call. The sequenced sample was PBMCs. The receptor was derived from a woman in her fifties or sixties with colorectal cancer. The CDR3 is CASSQIGSEFF. The CDR3 nucleotides read TGTGCCAGCAGCCAGATAGGGTCGGAGTTCTTC.